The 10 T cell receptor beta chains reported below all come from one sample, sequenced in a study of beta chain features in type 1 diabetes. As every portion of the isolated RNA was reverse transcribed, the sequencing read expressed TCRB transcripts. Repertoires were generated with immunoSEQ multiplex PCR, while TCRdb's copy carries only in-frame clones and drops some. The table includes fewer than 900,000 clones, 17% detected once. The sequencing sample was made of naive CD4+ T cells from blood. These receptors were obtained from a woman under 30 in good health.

The CDR3 loop is CASSYGGGINQPQHF. In nucleotides, the CDR3 is TGTGCCAGCAGTTACGGGGGGGGCATCAATCAGCCCCAGCATTTT. V gene TRBV6-5 combines with J gene TRBJ1-5, with TRBD1 as a possible D gene (6 bases). This CDR3 spans 15 amino acids. V shed 2 bases and J shed 3 bases, with 11 bases lying between them. Germline values: CDR1 MNHEY, CDR2 SVGAGI.

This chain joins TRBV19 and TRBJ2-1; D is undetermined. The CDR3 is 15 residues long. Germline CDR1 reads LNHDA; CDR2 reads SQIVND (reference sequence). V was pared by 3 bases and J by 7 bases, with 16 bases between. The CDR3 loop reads CASSIMPRPLNEQFF. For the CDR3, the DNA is TGTGCCAGTAGTATTATGCCTAGGCCCCTAAATGAGCAGTTCTTC.

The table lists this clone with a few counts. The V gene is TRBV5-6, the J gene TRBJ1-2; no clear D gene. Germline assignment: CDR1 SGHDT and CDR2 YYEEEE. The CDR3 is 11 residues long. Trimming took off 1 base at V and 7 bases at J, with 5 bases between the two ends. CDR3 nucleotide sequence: TGTGCCAGCAGCTTGATGGCTGGCTACACCTTC. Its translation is CASSLMAGYTF.

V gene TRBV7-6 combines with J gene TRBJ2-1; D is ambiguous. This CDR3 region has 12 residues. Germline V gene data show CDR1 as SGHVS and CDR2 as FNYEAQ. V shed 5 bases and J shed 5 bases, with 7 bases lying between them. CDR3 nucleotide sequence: TGTGCCAGCAGCCAAATTAACAATGAGCAGTTCTTC. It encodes CASSQINNEQFF.

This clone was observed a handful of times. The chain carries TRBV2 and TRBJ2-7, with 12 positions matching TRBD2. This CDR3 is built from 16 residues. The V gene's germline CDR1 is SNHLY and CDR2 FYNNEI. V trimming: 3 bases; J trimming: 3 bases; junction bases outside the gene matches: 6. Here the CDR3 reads CASSDRLAGVLYEQYF. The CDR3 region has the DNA TGTGCCAGCAGTGACCGACTAGCGGGAGTCCTCTACGAGCAGTACTTC.

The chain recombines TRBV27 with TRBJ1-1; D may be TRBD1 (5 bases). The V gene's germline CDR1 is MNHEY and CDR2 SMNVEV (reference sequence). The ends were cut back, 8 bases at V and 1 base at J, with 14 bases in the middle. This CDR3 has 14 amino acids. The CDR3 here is CASGDHIGNTEAFF. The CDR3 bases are TGTGCCAGCGGGGACCATATCGGGAACACTGAAGCTTTCTTT.

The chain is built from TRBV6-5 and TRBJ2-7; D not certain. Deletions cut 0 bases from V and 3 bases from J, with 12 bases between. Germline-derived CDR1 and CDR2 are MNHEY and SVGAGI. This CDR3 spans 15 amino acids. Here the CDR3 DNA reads TGTGCCAGCAGTTACTCTCCCCGGTCGGGCTACGAGCAGTACTTC. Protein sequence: CASSYSPRSGYEQYF.

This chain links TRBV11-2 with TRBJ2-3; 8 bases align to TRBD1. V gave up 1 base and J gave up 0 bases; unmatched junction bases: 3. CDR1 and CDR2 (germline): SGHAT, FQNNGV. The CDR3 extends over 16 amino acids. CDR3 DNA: TGTGCCAGCAGCTTAGTTGGGGACAGGAGCACAGATACGCAGTATTTT. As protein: CASSLVGDRSTDTQYF. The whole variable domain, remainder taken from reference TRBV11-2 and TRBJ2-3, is EAGVAQSPRYKIIEKRQSVAFWCNPISGHATLYWYQQILGQGPKLLIQFQNNGVVDDSQLPKDRFSAERLKGVDSTLKIQPAKLEDSAVYLCASSLVGDRSTDTQYFGPGTRLTVL.

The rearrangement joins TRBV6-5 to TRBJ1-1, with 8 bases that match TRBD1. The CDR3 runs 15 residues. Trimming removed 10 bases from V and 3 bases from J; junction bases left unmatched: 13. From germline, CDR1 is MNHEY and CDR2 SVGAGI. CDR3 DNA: TGTGCCACCCCAAACAGGGGACAGGTGGACACTGAAGCTTTCTTT. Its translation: CATPNRGQVDTEAFF.

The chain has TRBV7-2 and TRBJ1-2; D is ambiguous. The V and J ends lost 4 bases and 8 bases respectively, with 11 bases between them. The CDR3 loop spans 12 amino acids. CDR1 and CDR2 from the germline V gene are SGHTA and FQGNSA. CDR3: CASSSRRSGYTF. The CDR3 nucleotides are TGTGCCAGCAGCTCTCGACGGAGCGGCTACACCTTC.